These 10 T cell receptor beta chains came from one sample sequenced in a study of T cells expressing NK-cell markers. With the 5' RACE reads reprocessed, TCRdb shows one record per CDR3 protein and no DNA. The listing records about 460,000 distinct CDR3 sequences. Sequenced: blood T cells: a sorted CD56 or NKG2C T cell subset, CD4+ or CD8+ T cells, or bulk PBMC T cells (not recorded which). These receptor sequences come from a woman between 45 and 60 years old in good health.

This chain links TRBV7-8 with TRBJ2-1; checking the TCRdb D call of TRBD1 is not possible without DNA. The CDR3 extends over 13 amino acids. Looked up from germline, CDR1 is SGHVS and CDR2 is FQNEAQ. The CDR3 protein is CASRGDLYNEQFF. Full variable domain (missing parts from reference TRBV7-8 and TRBJ2-1): GAGVSQSPRYKVAKRGQDVALRCDPISGHVSLFWYQQALGQGPEFLTYFQNEAQLDKSGLPSDRFFAERPEGSVSTLKIQRTQQEDSAVYLCASRGDLYNEQFFGPGTRLTVL.

This chain links TRBV3-1 with TRBJ2-4; the TCRdb D gene call, TRBD1, has no DNA to confirm it. This CDR3 contains 17 residues. Looked up from germline, CDR1 is LGHDT and CDR2 is YNNKEL (reference sequence). The chain's CDR3 is CASSSRPGELAKNIQYF.

The V gene is TRBV3-1, the J gene TRBJ1-1; TCRdb's D call, TRBD1, is unchecked because there is no DNA. The CDR3 is 16 residues long. From germline, CDR1 is LGHDT and CDR2 YNNKEL (reference sequence). CDR3 protein: CASRKRGLTRRNEAFF.

This chain links TRBV29-1 with TRBJ2-7; the D call from TCRdb, TRBD2, cannot be confirmed without DNA. The CDR3 totals 14 residues. Germline V gene sequence: CDR1 SQVTM, CDR2 ANQGSEA. The CDR3 reads CSVIGTSASYEQYF.

The chain combines TRBV12-3 or TRBV12-4 with TRBJ2-5; TCRdb's D gene call, TRBD1, goes unchecked for lack of DNA. There are 15 residues in the CDR3. This chain's CDR3 is CASSRDPGHGETQYF.

The chain joins TRBV7-2 to TRBJ2-3; TCRdb designates TRBD2, a call that cannot be tested without DNA. From germline, CDR1 is SGHTA and CDR2 FQGNSA. This CDR3 comprises 17 residues. CDR3 sequence: CASSLARAGGPGGTQYF.

The genes are TRBV3-1 and TRBJ2-5; TCRdb outputs TRBD1, but without DNA this stays unchecked. The CDR3 totals 14 residues. The germline gives CDR1 LGHDT, CDR2 YNNKEL (reference sequence). The CDR3 protein is CASSQVGGLETQYF.

V and J are TRBV6-1 and TRBJ2-5. The CDR3 loop spans 12 amino acids. Looked up from germline, CDR1 is MNHNS and CDR2 is SASEGT. The CDR3: CASSELGETQYF.

J is TRBJ2-1 and V is TRBV3-1; the TCRdb D gene call, TRBD2, has no DNA to confirm it. This CDR3 is 17 amino acids long. Germline CDR1 is LGHDT and CDR2 is YNNKEL (reference sequence). The CDR3 sequence: CASSRATPRGRASEQFF.

The chain links TRBV7-2 to TRBJ2-5; no DNA is available, so the TRBD2 call from TCRdb remains unchecked. CDR3 size: 16 residues. Germline V lookup: CDR1 SGHTA, CDR2 FQGNSA. This CDR3 is CASSLAVSGGQETQYF.